Listed here are 29 T cell receptor beta chains from one sample, sequenced in a study of tumor and adjacent non-tumor tissue in lung cancer. This sample's RNA came from whole unsorted tissue. This non-tumor lung sample came from over 3 cm beyond the tumor edge. The library came from three nested PCR rounds adapted from ARM-PCR protocols. TCRdb re-analysed the multiplex PCR reads in MiXCR, keeping a single row per CDR3 protein. The data contain under 95,000 distinct CDR3 sequences, approximately 78% of them singletons. The sequenced sample consisted of distant non-tumor lung tissue. The origin of the receptors is a man aged 55-75 years with non-small cell lung cancer.

This clonotype has only a few counts. Given a much more abundant clone one base away, this may be a read error. V usage is TRBV10-3 and J usage is TRBJ1-1; D gene ambiguous. Germline V CDR1 and CDR2: ENHRY, SYGVKD. This CDR3 region has 12 residues. The CDR3 nucleotides are TGTACCATCAGTGAGCCGGGGACTGAAGCTTTCTTT. It specifies CTISEPGTEAFF.

In regard to this clonotype: This CDR3 is missing its conserved last phenylalanine or tryptophan, likely due to a read error. It is unclear where the CDR3 begins or ends on the DNA, so no DNA is shown, and the CDR3 is as TCRdb lists it. The V and J genes are TRBV14 and TRBJ1-4. The CDR3 numbers 13 amino acids, ends counted. CDR1 and CDR2 (germline): SGHDN, FVKESK. Here the CDR3 reads CASSPRIGEKLLL.

The chain carries TRBV20-1 and TRBJ2-5, with 16 nucleotides matching TRBD2. The J segment lost 10 bases and the V segment lost 8 bases, leaving 13 bases of the junction unmatched. This CDR3 has 15 amino acids. Germline lookup yields CDR1 DFQATT and CDR2 SNEGSKA (reference sequence). CDR3 protein: CSTRTGLAGGKIQYF. The CDR3 DNA sequence: TGCAGTACCCGGACGGGACTAGCGGGAGGGAAGATCCAGTACTTC.

Worth noting for this clonotype: Germline is not matched at one junction end, which may reflect a read error. The V gene is TRBV6-2 or TRBV6-3, the J gene TRBJ1-1; unclear D gene. Germline V lookup: CDR1 MNHEY, CDR2 SVGEGT. The CDR3 covers 14 residues. CDR3 bases: TGTGCTAGCAGTTACCCCTACGGGGTCACTGAAGCTTTCTTT. Protein sequence: CASSYPYGVTEAFF.

Regarding this clonotype: A read error is likely, as this CDR3 ends without the conserved phenylalanine or tryptophan. V is TRBV5-6 and J is TRBJ1-1; 8 bases are shared with TRBD1. Losses at the gene ends were 6 bases for V and 0 bases for J; bases not matched to a gene: 4. Germline-derived CDR1 and CDR2 are SGHDT and YYEEEE. This CDR3 contains 14 residues. CDR3 residues: CASNPTGVNTEAFY. The DNA of the CDR3 is TGTGCCAGCAACCCGACAGGGGTGAACACTGAAGCTTTCTAT.

Comment on this clonotype: Lacking the conserved final phenylalanine or tryptophan, this CDR3 likely reflects a read error. The rearrangement uses TRBV5-1 and TRBJ1-3; no definite D call. The CDR3 contains 13 residues. The V gene lost 4 bases and the J gene lost 0 bases, with 5 bases spanning the gap. The germline V gene encodes CDR1 SGHRS and CDR2 YFSETQ. The CDR3 sequence: CASSPDSGNTIYI. The DNA of the CDR3 is TGCGCCAGCAGCCCAGACTCTGGAAACACCATATATATT.

Notes on this clonotype: At one of its ends the junction is not consistent with the germline gene, which may arise from a read error. This chain connects TRBV20-1 to TRBJ2-2, with 11 bases fitting TRBD2. Germline V gene data show CDR1 as DFQATT and CDR2 as SNEGSKA (reference sequence). The CDR3 is made up of 16 amino acids. The CDR3 DNA follows: TGCAGTGCTAGGGGGACTAGCGGAGGAGATAACGGGGGGCTGTTTTTT. Its translation: CSARGTSGGDNGGLFF.

In regard to this clonotype: Compared with germline, one end of the junction differs, possibly owing to a read error. This sequence joins TRBV6-1 and TRBJ1-5; D uncertain. This CDR3 has 13 amino acids. The germline CDR1 and CDR2 sequences are MNHNS and SASEGT. CDR3 residues: CASSLQVRQPHNF. The CDR3, as DNA: TGTGCCAGCAGTCTTCAGGTTAGGCAGCCCCATAATTTT.

V is TRBV29-1 and J is TRBJ2-2, with 11 bases that match TRBD2. From germline, CDR1 is SQVTM and CDR2 ANQGSEA. This CDR3 is 15 amino acids long. The CDR3 region is CSVTWTSGFNGELFF. CDR3 DNA: TGCAGTGTGACCTGGACTAGCGGGTTCAACGGGGAGCTGTTTTTT.

On this clonotype itself: The junction shows a germline mismatch at one end, possibly a read error. V gene TRBV20-1 combines with J gene TRBJ2-2; D is tentatively TRBD1 or TRBD2 (5 bases each). Germline V gene data show CDR1 as DFQATT and CDR2 as SNEGSKA (reference sequence). The CDR3 has 16 residues. CDR3 in amino acids: CRAREGMGGYTGELFF. The CDR3 DNA follows: TGCAGAGCTAGAGAGGGGATGGGTGGGTACACCGGTGAGCTGTTTTTT.

CDR3 sequence: CSSILTVGGIYEQYF. For the CDR3, the DNA is TGCAGCAGTATTCTGACAGTCGGGGGAATCTACGAGCAGTACTTC. This sequence joins TRBV20-1 and TRBJ2-7, with D possibly matching TRBD2 (6 bases). The CDR3 sequence is 15 residues long. CDR1 DFQATT and CDR2 SNEGSKA come from the germline V gene (reference sequence).

The chain recombines TRBV6-1 with TRBJ2-1; D perhaps matches TRBD2 (6 bases). CDR1 is MNHNS, CDR2 SASEGT, per germline. V dropped 3 bases and J dropped 13 bases, with 19 bases sitting between them. The CDR3 is 14 residues long. DNA of the CDR3: TGTGCCAGCAGTGAGGGGGACTTTTACAGTGACCAGTTCTTC. Translated: CASSEGDFYSDQFF.

The sample holds many counts of this clonotype. This rearrangement joins TRBV4-2 to TRBJ1-1; possible D gene TRBD1, 5 bases. This CDR3 is built from 15 residues. Trimming left V 0 bases short and J 11 bases short, with 19 bases between. Germline assignment: CDR1 LGHNA and CDR2 YNFKEQ. The CDR3 is CASSQEVGRGLLAFF. CDR3 in DNA: TGTGCCAGCAGCCAAGAGGTCGGGCGGGGACTGTTGGCTTTCTTT.

In the case of this clonotype: The CDR3 does not close with the conserved phenylalanine or tryptophan, likely indicating a read error. The DNA is omitted, as the CDR3 cannot be located on it reliably, and the CDR3 follows TCRdb's listing. The V and J genes are TRBV6-5 and TRBJ1-4; TRBD1, as called in the table, went unchecked against the DNA. Counting both end residues, the CDR3 totals 16 amino acids. The germline CDR1 and CDR2 sequences are MNHEY and SVGAGI. The CDR3 sequence: CASSELTGRTNEKPFL.

The sample holds one count of this clonotype. J is TRBJ2-7 and V is TRBV11-1; D is possibly TRBD1 (6 bases). There are 15 residues in the CDR3. Looked up from germline, CDR1 is SGHAT and CDR2 is FQDESV (reference sequence). The CDR3, as DNA: TGTGTCGTCAGCTTAGGAGACAGGAACCTACGCGAGCAGTACTTC. Its translation is CVVSLGDRNLREQYF.

This clonotype was detected only once. The gene calls are TRBV11-1 and TRBJ2-2, with 8 bases aligning to TRBD2. Germline values: CDR1 SGHAT, CDR2 FQDESV (reference sequence). V shed 5 bases and J 14 bases; nucleotides not matched to a gene: 16. The CDR3 has 15 amino acids. CDR3 residues: CASSPWASGSVDLFF. In DNA, the CDR3 is TGTGCCAGCAGCCCTTGGGCTAGCGGGTCCGTGGATCTGTTTTTT.

For this clonotype: An end of the junction differs from the germline gene, which may be a read error. The gene calls are TRBV20-1 and TRBJ2-4; 8 nucleotides line up with TRBD1. The CDR3 extends over 13 amino acids. CDR1 DFQATT and CDR2 SNEGSKA come from the germline V gene (reference sequence). Written as DNA, the CDR3 is TGCAGTGCGCCGGACAGGGCCAAAAACATTAAGTACTTC. Its translation is CSAPDRAKNIKYF.

At least ten counts were recorded for this clonotype. The V call is TRBV5-4, the J call TRBJ2-7; 8 bases fit TRBD2. The CDR3 totals 15 residues. The germline V gene has CDR1 SGHNT and CDR2 YYREEE (reference sequence). V lost 4 bases, J lost 0 bases, and 6 bases stayed unmatched. The CDR3 DNA reads TGTGCCAGCAGCCCCCGGGAGGGGAGCTCCTACGAGCAGTACTTC. Its translation: CASSPREGSSYEQYF.

As regards this clonotype: One end of the junction varies from germline; a read error may be responsible. The rearrangement joins TRBV29-1 to TRBJ2-2, with no clear D. Germline lookup yields CDR1 SQVTM and CDR2 ANQGSEA. CDR3 length equals 13 residues. The CDR3 protein is CSVERWNTGELFF. CDR3 DNA sequence: TGCAGCGTCGAACGGTGGAACACCGGCGAGCTGTTTTTT.

As regards this clonotype: The germline gene is not matched at one end of the junction; a read error may be the cause. The J gene is TRBJ2-5, the V gene TRBV20-1; D is unclear. Per the germline V gene, CDR1 is DFQATT and CDR2 is SNEGSKA (reference sequence). This CDR3 has 13 amino acids. The CDR3, as DNA: TGCAGTGATAGAGATAAGTCTGTGCAGACCCAGTACTTC. It is translated as CSDRDKSVQTQYF.

This clonotype was found a few times. One junction end does not reproduce the germline sequence, and a read error may be involved. The chain uses TRBV20-1 and TRBJ2-7; perhaps D is TRBD1 or TRBD2 (5 bases each). CDR3 size: 13 residues. Per germline, CDR1 DFQATT and CDR2 SNEGSKA (reference sequence). The CDR3 DNA sequence: TGCAGTACTAGTTGGGGGACGTACTACGAGCAATACTTC. Its translation: CSTSWGTYYEQYF.

As regards this clonotype: This may be a read error, as it is one base from a much larger clone. Since the CDR3 does not end with the conserved phenylalanine or tryptophan, this likely comes from a read error. This chain uses TRBV10-2 with TRBJ1-1; D gene uncertain. The CDR3 is made up of 15 amino acids. The V gene's germline CDR1 is WSHSY and CDR2 SAAADI. Trimming took 4 bases from V and 6 from J, leaving 18 bases between them. The CDR3 sequence is CASSGSGSLVAEAFL. In nucleotides, the CDR3 is TGCGCCAGCAGTGGATCGGGCAGCCTTGTGGCTGAAGCTTTCCTT.

A word on this clonotype: A much larger clonotype is one base distant, so this may be a read error. This chain joins TRBV5-4 and TRBJ2-1; 8 bases line up with TRBD1. Trimming at V came to 4 bases and at J to 4 bases, leaving 16 bases not matched to a gene. Germline V lookup: CDR1 SGHNT, CDR2 YYREEE (reference sequence). The CDR3 covers 18 residues. The CDR3 reads CASSMTLGLDRGYNEQFF. The CDR3 region has the DNA TGTGCCAGCAGCATGACATTAGGTTTAGACAGGGGTTACAATGAGCAGTTCTTC.

Notes on this clonotype: One junction end does not reproduce the germline sequence, and a read error may be involved. J is TRBJ1-2 and V is TRBV5-6; unclear D gene. CDR1 and CDR2 from the germline V gene are SGHDT and YYEEEE. The CDR3 has 15 residues. This CDR3 is CASTFRLGPNYGYTF. The DNA of the CDR3 is TGTGCCAGCACCTTTCGACTAGGGCCTAACTATGGCTACACTTTC.

Points on this clonotype: Sequence at one end of the junction differs from germline and may be a read error. V and J are TRBV20-1 and TRBJ2-1; TRBD2 aligns across 7 bases. There are 15 residues in the CDR3. CDR1 DFQATT and CDR2 SNEGSKA come from the germline V gene (reference sequence). The CDR3 sequence is CSATIGAGVGNDQFF. The CDR3 DNA follows: TGCAGTGCCACGATAGGGGCGGGAGTCGGAAATGATCAGTTCTTC.

Note on this clonotype: One end of the junction does not line up with germline, which may come from a read error. The chain combines TRBV11-3 with TRBJ2-1; D not resolved. The germline V gene encodes CDR1 SGHNT and CDR2 YENEEA. This CDR3 has 15 residues. CDR3 bases: TGTTCCAGCAGCCTCTCGGAAGGTTATCTGAATGAGCAGTTCTTC. Protein sequence: CSSSLSEGYLNEQFF.

A note on this clonotype: Its ends do not fully match the called genes, so a read error is possible. The chain carries TRBV11-3 and TRBJ2-1, with 9 bases matching TRBD2. Germline assignment: CDR1 SGHNT and CDR2 YENEEA. This CDR3 has 17 residues. The DNA for the CDR3 is TGTGCCGGCAGTTTAGATCGACTAGCGGTAGTAGGTAACGAGCAGTTCTTC. Translated: CAGSLDRLAVVGNEQFF.

J is TRBJ2-3 and V is TRBV4-1; perhaps TRBD1 as D (6 bases). The CDR3 length is 15 residues. Germline V lookup: CDR1 MGHRA, CDR2 YSYEKL. V was shortened by 3 bases and J by 3 bases, with 13 bases between the two germline ends. CDR3 bases: TGCGCCAGCAGCCATCAACTAACAGGGACAGATACGCAGTATTTT. Amino acid sequence: CASSHQLTGTDTQYF.

This clonotype was counted at least ten times. CDR3 sequence: CASSFGQPQHF. The DNA for the CDR3 is TGCGCCAGCAGCTTCGGTCAGCCCCAGCATTTT. The chain couples TRBV5-1 to TRBJ1-5; no clear D gene. CDR3 length: 11 residues. V lost 2 bases to trimming and J lost 6 bases, with 3 bases between them. In germline, CDR1 is SGHRS, CDR2 YFSETQ.